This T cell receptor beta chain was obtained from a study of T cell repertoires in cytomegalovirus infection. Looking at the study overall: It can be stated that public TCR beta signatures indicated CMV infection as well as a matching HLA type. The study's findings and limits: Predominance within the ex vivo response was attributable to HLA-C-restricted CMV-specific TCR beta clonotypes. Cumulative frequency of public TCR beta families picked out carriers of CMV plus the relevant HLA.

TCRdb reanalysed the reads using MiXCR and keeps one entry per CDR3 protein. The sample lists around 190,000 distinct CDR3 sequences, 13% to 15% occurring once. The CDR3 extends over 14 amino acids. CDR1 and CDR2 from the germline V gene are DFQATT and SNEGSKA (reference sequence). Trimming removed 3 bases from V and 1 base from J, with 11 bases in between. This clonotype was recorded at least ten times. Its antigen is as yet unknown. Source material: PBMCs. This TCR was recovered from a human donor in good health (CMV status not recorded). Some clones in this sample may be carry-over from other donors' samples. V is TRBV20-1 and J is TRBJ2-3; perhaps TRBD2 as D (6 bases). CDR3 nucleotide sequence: TGCAGTGCTAGGCGGGGCTTAGGCACAGATACGCAGTATTTT. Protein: CSARRGLGTDTQYF.